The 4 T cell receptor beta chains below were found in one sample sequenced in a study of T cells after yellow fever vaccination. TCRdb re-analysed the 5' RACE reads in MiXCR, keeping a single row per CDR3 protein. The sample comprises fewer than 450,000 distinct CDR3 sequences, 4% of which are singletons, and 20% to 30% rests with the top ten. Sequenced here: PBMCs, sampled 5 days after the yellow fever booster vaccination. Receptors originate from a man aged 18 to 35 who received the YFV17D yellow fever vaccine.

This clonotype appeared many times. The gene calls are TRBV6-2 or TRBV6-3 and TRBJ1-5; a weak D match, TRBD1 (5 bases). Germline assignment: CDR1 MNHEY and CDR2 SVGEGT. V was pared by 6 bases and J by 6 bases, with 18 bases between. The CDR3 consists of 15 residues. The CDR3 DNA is TGTGCCAGCAGCTTACTGTGGGGCCAGCTTCAGCCCCAGCATTTT. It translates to CASSLLWGQLQPQHF.

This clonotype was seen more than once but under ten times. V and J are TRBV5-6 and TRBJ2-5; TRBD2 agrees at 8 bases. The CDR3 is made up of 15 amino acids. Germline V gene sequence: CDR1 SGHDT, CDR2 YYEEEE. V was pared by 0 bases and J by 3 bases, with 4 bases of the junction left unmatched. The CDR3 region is CASSLVVAGKETQYF. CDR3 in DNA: TGTGCCAGCAGCTTGGTAGTAGCGGGGAAAGAGACCCAGTACTTC.

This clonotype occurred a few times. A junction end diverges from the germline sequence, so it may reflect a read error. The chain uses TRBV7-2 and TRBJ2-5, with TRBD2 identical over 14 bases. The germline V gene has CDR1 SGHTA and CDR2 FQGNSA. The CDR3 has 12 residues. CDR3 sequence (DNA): TGTGCCAGCAGCCGACTAGCGGGGGGGCCTGGGTTC. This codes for CASSRLAGGPGF.

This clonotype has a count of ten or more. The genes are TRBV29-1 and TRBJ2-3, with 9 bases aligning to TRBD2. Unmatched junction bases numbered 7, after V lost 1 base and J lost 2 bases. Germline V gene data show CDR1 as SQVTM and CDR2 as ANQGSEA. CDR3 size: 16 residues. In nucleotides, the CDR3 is TGCAGCGTTGAAGCCTTTAGCGGGGGTTACACAGATACGCAGTATTTT. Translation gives CSVEAFSGGYTDTQYF.